This is a list of T cell receptor beta chains from one sample in a study of T cells in Graves' hyperthyroidism and ophthalmopathy. TCRdb itself ran the multiplex PCR reads through MiXCR, one entry per CDR3 protein. The sample gives some 320,000 distinct CDR3 sequences, roughly 15% of which show up once; 34% is in the top ten. Source material: blood. Source of these receptors: a woman in her thirties or forties with Graves' ophthalmopathy. CDR3s include the opening cysteine and the closing phenylalanine or tryptophan. D genes are given only for firm matches. For some rows the clone size is stated as once, few or many, or as a class when expanded; others skip it.

cdr3_nt cdr3_aa clone_size cdr3_length d_call j_call v_call
TGTGCCAGCAGTGAACTCCGGTCTACTAACTATGGCTACACCTTC CASSELRSTNYGYTF many 15 NA TRBJ1-2 TRBV2
TGTGCCAGCAGTGCCGGACAGGGCGGAGAGACCCAGTACTTC CASSAGQGGETQYF many 14 TRBD1 TRBJ2-5 TRBV27
TGTGCCTGGGAGATAGCGGGAGGGCCCGGGGCCAACGTCCTGACTTTC CAWEIAGGPGANVLTF NA 16 TRBD2 TRBJ2-6 TRBV30
TGTGCCAGCAGCCTTAGGACAGGTCCTGATGGCTACACCTTC CASSLRTGPDGYTF many 14 TRBD1 TRBJ1-2 TRBV2
TGTGCCATCAGCTTCCCTAGCGGGAGGACAGACAATGAGCAGTTCTTC CAISFPSGRTDNEQFF many 16 TRBD2 TRBJ2-1 TRBV10-3
TGCAGTGCTAGAGATGGGCGATCCACTGAAGCTTTCTTT CSARDGRSTEAFF few 13 NA TRBJ1-1 TRBV20-1
TGTGCCAGCTCACCCCCCGGGCCCACAGGGGGCGCGTCTGGCTACACCTTC CASSPPGPTGGASGYTF few 17 TRBD1 TRBJ1-2 TRBV18
TGTGCCAGCAGCTTGGTCTTGTACCAGGATGGCTACACCTTC CASSLVLYQDGYTF many 14 NA TRBJ1-2 TRBV5-6
TGTGCCAGCAGTTACTCGATTAGCGGGAGGGTCGAGCAGTACTTC CASSYSISGRVEQYF NA 15 TRBD2 TRBJ2-7 TRBV6-5
TGCAGTGCTCCCACTCAGGGACTAGCGGGTACCGGGGAGCTGTTTTTT CSAPTQGLAGTGELFF few 16 TRBD2 TRBJ2-2 TRBV20-1
TGTGCCAGCAGTCCATCTCGGATCAATGAAAAACTGTTTTTT CASSPSRINEKLFF many 14 NA TRBJ1-4 TRBV12-3/TRBV12-4